These 29 T cell receptor beta chains were all obtained from the same sample, sequenced in a study of T cell responses to AZD1222 COVID-19 vaccine. The table came from immunoSEQ multiplex PCR; TCRdb's copy has only in-frame clones and leaves some out. Altogether approximately 180,000 clones are present, 88% being singletons, with the ten largest covering more than 25%. The source material was peripheral blood, sampled 28 days after the second AZD1222 dose. The receptor source for this set is an adult who received the AZD1222 COVID-19 vaccine.

The rearrangement links TRBV9 to TRBJ2-7; weak D call: TRBD2 (6 bases). Per germline, CDR1 SGDLS and CDR2 YYNGEE. CDR3 length equals 15 residues. V was shortened by 0 bases and J by 5 bases, with 15 bases between the two germline ends. The CDR3 sequence is CASSVGPGESDEQYF. In DNA form, the CDR3 reads TGTGCCAGCAGCGTAGGACCGGGAGAGTCTGACGAGCAGTACTTC. Combining the CDR3 with reference TRBV9 and TRBJ2-7 gives the whole variable domain DSGVTQTPKHLITATGQRVTLRCSPRSGDLSVYWYQQSLDQGLQFLIQYYNGEERAKGNILERFSAQQFPDLHSELNLSSLELGDSALYFCASSVGPGESDEQYFGPGTRLTVT.

The rearrangement joins TRBV27 to TRBJ1-5; D uncertain. This CDR3 contains 15 residues. Trimming left V 1 base short and J 7 bases short, with 14 bases between. Germline values: CDR1 MNHEY, CDR2 SMNVEV (reference sequence). CDR3 DNA sequence: TGTGCCAGCAGTTTATTGACGGGGATTGGCCAGCCCCAGCATTTT. Translation gives CASSLLTGIGQPQHF.

The chain employs TRBV6-4 and TRBJ2-3, with 7 bases aligning to TRBD2. There are 15 residues in the CDR3. The germline V gene has CDR1 MRHNA and CDR2 SNTAGT. With 6 bases clipped from V and 0 bases from J, the junction kept 6 bases outside the gene matches. As DNA, the CDR3 is TGTGCCAGCAGCATAGCGGGTACTAGCACAGATACGCAGTATTTT. Amino acid sequence: CASSIAGTSTDTQYF.

The genes are TRBV5-1 and TRBJ1-2; possible D gene TRBD1, 5 bases. This CDR3 is built from 15 residues. Trimming shortened V by 0 bases and J by 0 bases, and 9 bases separated the two germline ends. Germline V CDR1 and CDR2: SGHRS, YFSETQ. This chain's CDR3 is CASSLEGNANYGYTF. The CDR3 bases are TGCGCCAGCAGCTTGGAGGGGAATGCTAACTATGGCTACACCTTC.

The genes are TRBV6-5 and TRBJ2-7, with TRBD2 matching over 10 bases. The J segment lost 5 bases and the V segment lost 7 bases, leaving 11 bases of the junction unmatched. The CDR3 extends over 15 amino acids. Germline CDR1 is MNHEY and CDR2 is SVGAGI. The CDR3 DNA reads TGTGCCAGCAACTTCCTAGCGGGAGAGGCCCACGAGCAGTACTTC. As protein: CASNFLAGEAHEQYF.

J is TRBJ1-1 and V is TRBV7-8; no reliable D call. Looked up from germline, CDR1 is SGHVS and CDR2 is FQNEAQ. This CDR3 comprises 16 residues. Trimming removed 1 base from V and 0 bases from J, with 12 bases in between. In DNA, the CDR3 is TGTGCCAGCAGCTTAGATTATCTGGGGTTGAACACTGAAGCTTTCTTT. Translating it yields CASSLDYLGLNTEAFF.

With regard to this clone: The sample holds other DNA sequences that translate to the same CDR3. This chain uses TRBV28 with TRBJ1-6; D remains unclear. V was cut by 2 bases and J by 8 bases, with 10 bases left in between. The CDR3 covers 14 residues. The V gene's germline CDR1 is MDHEN and CDR2 SYDVKM. The CDR3 loop reads CASSLAGSHSPLHF. CDR3 DNA: TGTGCCAGCAGTTTAGCCGGGAGTCATTCACCCCTCCACTTT.

This clone showed up just once. The V call is TRBV19, the J call TRBJ2-2; 9 nucleotides match TRBD2. This CDR3 region has 20 residues. Germline trimming cut 5 bases from V and 1 base from J; bases unmatched to any gene: 17. CDR1 LNHDA and CDR2 SQIVND come from the germline V gene (reference sequence). The CDR3 loop is CASSRFGPSGNLVNTGELFF. DNA of the CDR3: TGTGCCAGTAGTCGGTTTGGGCCTAGCGGGAACCTAGTGAACACCGGGGAGCTGTTTTTT.

Comment on this clone: At one end the junction does not follow the germline gene, possibly because of a read error. The chain has TRBV4-3 and TRBJ1-4, with 7 bases identical to TRBD1. CDR1 LGHNA and CDR2 YSLEER come from the germline V gene. The CDR3 extends over 12 amino acids. In DNA, the CDR3 is TGCGCCAGCAGCCAAGATGACAGGGTGCCGGTTTTT. Translating gives CASSQDDRVPVF.

V gene TRBV28 combines with J gene TRBJ2-1; D gene unclear. The CDR3 consists of 14 residues. V gave up 4 bases and J gave up 0 bases, with 7 bases separating them. Germline assignment: CDR1 MDHEN and CDR2 SYDVKM. This CDR3 is CASSYASSYNEQFF. Here the CDR3 DNA reads TGTGCCAGCAGTTACGCAAGCTCCTACAATGAGCAGTTCTTC. Supplemented by reference TRBV28 and TRBJ2-1, the full variable domain reads DVKVTQSSRYLVKRTGEKVFLECVQDMDHENMFWYRQDPGLGLRLIYFSYDVKMKEKGDIPEGYSVSREKKERFSLILESASTNQTSMYLCASSYASSYNEQFFGPGTRLTVL.

This rearrangement joins TRBV19 to TRBJ2-7; D call uncertain. This CDR3 has 12 residues. V lost 3 bases to trimming and J lost 3 bases, with 6 bases between them. Germline V gives CDR1 LNHDA, CDR2 SQIVND (reference sequence). The CDR3 sequence: CASSIIGYEQYF. CDR3 nucleotides: TGTGCCAGTAGTATTATCGGCTACGAGCAGTACTTC.

This rearrangement joins TRBV5-4 to TRBJ1-6, with 7 bases lining up with TRBD1. The CDR3 is 15 amino acids. V dropped 3 bases and J dropped 3; count of bases not matched to a gene: 3. Germline loops: CDR1 SGHNT, CDR2 YYREEE (reference sequence). The CDR3 loop reads CASSWDSSYNSPLHF. CDR3 nucleotides: TGTGCCAGCAGCTGGGACAGTAGCTATAATTCACCCCTCCACTTT.

The rearrangement uses TRBV7-2 and TRBJ2-7, with unresolved D. Between the trimmed V and J ends, which lost 3 bases and 6 bases, there was a span of 12 bases. Germline values: CDR1 SGHTA, CDR2 FQGNSA. The CDR3 is made up of 13 amino acids. For the CDR3, the DNA is TGTGCCAGCAGCTTGGTCGGAAGGGTCGAGCAGTACTTC. It codes for CASSLVGRVEQYF. The whole variable domain, filled in from reference TRBV7-2 and TRBJ2-7, reads GAGVSQSPSNKVTEKGKDVELRCDPISGHTALYWYRQSLGQGLEFLIYFQGNSAPDKSGLPSDRFSAERTGGSVSTLTIQRTQQEDSAVYLCASSLVGRVEQYFGPGTRLTVT.

This clone was recorded only once. The chain joins TRBV15 to TRBJ1-2; TRBD1 aligns across 9 bases. The CDR3 is 16 residues long. Germline lookup yields CDR1 LNHNV and CDR2 YYDKDF (reference sequence). After removal of 0 bases from V and 3 bases from J, the junction contained 5 bases not matched to a gene. CDR3 amino acids: CATSRDFTGGYYGYTF. CDR3 coding DNA: TGTGCCACCAGCAGAGATTTTACAGGGGGCTACTATGGCTACACCTTC.

V gene TRBV19 combines with J gene TRBJ2-7; D might be TRBD2 (5 bases). V lost 6 bases to trimming and J lost 1 base, with 16 bases between them. CDR3 length equals 15 residues. Germline V gene sequence: CDR1 LNHDA, CDR2 SQIVND (reference sequence). The CDR3 sequence: CASRSGDAPSYEQYF. The DNA for the CDR3 is TGTGCCAGTAGATCCGGGGATGCCCCTTCCTACGAGCAGTACTTC.

This clone showed up just a few times. The chain links TRBV11-2 to TRBJ2-1; D tentatively fits TRBD1 or TRBD2 (5 bases each). CDR1 is SGHAT and CDR2 is FQNNGV in the germline V gene. This CDR3 spans 14 amino acids. Trimming removed 5 bases from V and 5 bases from J, with 13 bases in between. The CDR3 DNA follows: TGTGCCAGCAGCCCCGAGTGGGGACACAATGAGCAGTTCTTC. Translating gives CASSPEWGHNEQFF.

The rearrangement joins TRBV28 to TRBJ2-7; a possible D gene is TRBD1 (6 bases). CDR3 length equals 17 residues. Germline lookup yields CDR1 MDHEN and CDR2 SYDVKM. V lost 5 bases, J lost 0 bases, and 20 bases lay in between. The CDR3 bases are TGTGCCAGCAGTCCCCAAGGGGGAAGCGCGAGCTCCTACGAGCAGTACTTC. It yields the protein CASSPQGGSASSYEQYF.

V gene TRBV5-4 combines with J gene TRBJ1-4, with D possibly being TRBD1 (5 bases). The CDR3 covers 15 residues. Looked up from germline, CDR1 is SGHNT and CDR2 is YYREEE (reference sequence). V lost 0 bases to trimming and J lost 4 bases, with 10 bases between them. The CDR3 bases are TGTGCCAGCAGCTTGGGCGGGACCCTTAATGAAAAACTGTTTTTT. This translates into CASSLGGTLNEKLFF.

This chain uses TRBV19 with TRBJ2-7, with 7 nucleotides matching TRBD2. With 2 bases clipped from V and 3 bases from J, the junction kept 7 bases outside the gene matches. This CDR3 spans 15 amino acids. CDR1 and CDR2 (germline): LNHDA, SQIVND (reference sequence). The CDR3 protein is CASSIRGAGFYEQYF. Here the CDR3 DNA reads TGTGCCAGTAGTATAAGGGGAGCGGGATTCTACGAGCAGTACTTC.

This clone was seen more than once but under ten times. The rearrangement joins TRBV9 to TRBJ1-6; 8 nucleotides align to TRBD1. Losses at the gene ends were 1 base for V and 1 base for J; bases not matched to a gene: 10. The CDR3 consists of 19 residues. The V gene's germline CDR1 is SGDLS and CDR2 YYNGEE. This CDR3 reads CASSVTPQGAGSYNSPLHF. CDR3 nucleotide sequence: TGTGCCAGCAGCGTAACACCCCAGGGGGCTGGTTCCTATAATTCACCCCTCCACTTT.

V and J are TRBV12-3 or TRBV12-4 and TRBJ1-5, with D maybe TRBD1 (5 bases). The CDR3 sequence is 13 residues long. The ends were cut back, 2 bases at V and 7 bases at J, with 9 bases in the middle. CDR3 sequence (DNA): TGTGCCAGCAGTTTACGGGGGAACCAGCCCCAGCATTTT. Translated: CASSLRGNQPQHF.

The CDR3 DNA follows: TGTGCCAGCATCCAGGACAGGGCAGGGAATGAGCAGTTCTTC. This codes for CASIQDRAGNEQFF. The chain recombines TRBV28 with TRBJ2-1; 8 bases are a match to TRBD1. The CDR3 is made up of 14 amino acids. V lost 7 bases, J lost 7 bases, and 9 bases stayed unmatched. Looked up from germline, CDR1 is MDHEN and CDR2 is SYDVKM.

This chain uses TRBV6-2 or TRBV6-3 with TRBJ2-7; TRBD2 aligns across 9 bases. This CDR3 is 15 amino acids long. Germline loops: CDR1 MNHEY, CDR2 SVGEGT. The V gene end was trimmed by 6 bases and the J gene end by 2 bases; junction bases not matched to a gene: 8. The CDR3 protein is CASSRLAGTTYEQYF. CDR3 DNA sequence: TGTGCCAGCAGCCGCCTAGCGGGGACCACCTACGAGCAGTACTTC.

This rearrangement joins TRBV7-9 to TRBJ1-5, with TRBD1 matching over 12 bases. The CDR3 sequence is 15 residues long. Germline CDR1 is SEHNR and CDR2 is FQNEAQ (reference sequence). V shed 3 bases and J 7 bases; nucleotides not matched to a gene: 4. CDR3: CASSLGQGAIQPQHF. CDR3 nucleotides: TGTGCCAGCAGCTTGGGACAGGGGGCCATCCAGCCCCAGCATTTT.

The genes are TRBV7-2 and TRBJ2-1; D gene unclear. V shed 3 bases and J shed 6 bases, with 6 bases lying between them. CDR3 length equals 12 residues. The germline CDR1 and CDR2 sequences are SGHTA and FQGNSA. CDR3 sequence reads: CASSFDGNEQFF. The CDR3 nucleotides are TGTGCCAGCAGCTTCGACGGCAATGAGCAGTTCTTC.

This chain joins TRBV6-5 and TRBJ1-5, with a possible D match to TRBD1 (5 bases). Trimming shortened V by 8 bases and J by 7 bases, and 9 bases separated the two germline ends. The CDR3 loop spans 11 amino acids. Germline V gene sequence: CDR1 MNHEY, CDR2 SVGAGI. The DNA of the CDR3 is TGTGCCAGCGGGCAGGGCCAGCCCCAGCATTTT. Protein product: CASGQGQPQHF.

This clone was detected once. CDR3 sequence (DNA): TGTGCCAGCAGTCCGCGGACTAGCGGGAGTAGAGAGCAGTACTTC. This translates into CASSPRTSGSREQYF. The rearrangement links TRBV28 to TRBJ2-7; 13 bases agree with TRBD2. This CDR3 is built from 15 residues. Losses at the gene ends were 5 bases for V and 7 bases for J; bases not matched to a gene: 8. CDR1 MDHEN and CDR2 SYDVKM come from the germline V gene. Variable domain in full (rest from reference TRBV28 and TRBJ2-7): DVKVTQSSRYLVKRTGEKVFLECVQDMDHENMFWYRQDPGLGLRLIYFSYDVKMKEKGDIPEGYSVSREKKERFSLILESASTNQTSMYLCASSPRTSGSREQYFGPGTRLTVT.

The chain is built from TRBV28 and TRBJ2-7; 8 nucleotides align to TRBD2. CDR1 and CDR2 (germline): MDHEN, SYDVKM. The CDR3 length is 13 residues. The V segment lost 9 bases and the J segment 6 bases; nucleotides outside the gene matches: 10. The CDR3 DNA is TGTGCCAGTTTAGCGGGATGGGCGGGCGAGCAGTACTTC. This codes for CASLAGWAGEQYF.

The rearrangement uses TRBV3-1 (or the pseudogene TRBV3-2) and TRBJ2-7; 11 bases agree with TRBD2. The trim removed 1 base at V and 7 bases at J, leaving 6 bases unmatched. Germline values: CDR1 LGHDT, CDR2 YNNKEL (reference sequence). The CDR3 spans 15 residues. As DNA, the CDR3 is TGTGCCAGCAGCCAAGGGACTAGCGGGCTGCGGGAGCAGTACTTC. Amino acids: CASSQGTSGLREQYF.